These 8 T cell receptor beta chains were all obtained from the same sample, sequenced in a study of T cell repertoires in cytomegalovirus infection. TCRdb independently ran MiXCR on the reads; one entry per CDR3 protein. The sample records some 920,000 distinct CDR3 sequences, around 29% being singletons. For these receptors, no antigen is known. Here the sequenced sample was cultured CD8+ T cells from PBMCs, taken from culture after CMV antigen stimulation. These TCRs come from a human donor in good health (CMV status not recorded). Some clones in this sample may be carry-over from other donors' samples.

V and J are TRBV12-5 and TRBJ1-2; D call uncertain. Per the germline V gene, CDR1 is LGHNT and CDR2 is FRNRAP. V was pared by 6 bases and J by 0 bases, with 5 bases between. This CDR3 is built from 12 residues. CDR3 coding DNA: TGTGCTAGTGGAGAGCCTAACTATGGCTACACCTTC. It specifies CASGEPNYGYTF.

The chain recombines TRBV9 with TRBJ1-2; perhaps TRBD1 as D (5 bases). The CDR3 contains 12 residues. Per the germline V gene, CDR1 is SGDLS and CDR2 is YYNGEE. The V end lost 7 bases, the J end lost 4 bases, and 11 bases lay between the germline ends. The CDR3 sequence: CASGDRAYGYTF. CDR3 DNA sequence: TGTGCCAGCGGCGACAGAGCCTATGGCTACACCTTC.

The sample holds a few counts of this clonotype. The chain couples TRBV19 to TRBJ2-1; 10 nucleotides agree with TRBD1. The germline V gene has CDR1 LNHDA and CDR2 SQIVND (reference sequence). The CDR3 is 13 amino acids. J lost 6 bases, V lost 8 bases, and 4 bases had no gene match. CDR3 nucleotides: TGTGCCAGTTCGGACAGGGGGTTCAATGAGCAGTTCTTC. Translating it yields CASSDRGFNEQFF.

This clonotype was picked up one time. The chain links TRBV19 to TRBJ1-1, with a tentative D call TRBD1 (6 bases). Germline V gene lookup returns CDR1 LNHDA and CDR2 SQIVND (reference sequence). The V and J ends lost 8 bases and 1 base respectively, with 11 bases between them. The CDR3 extends over 13 amino acids. In nucleotides, the CDR3 is TGTGCCAGTCAGGGGAACGCGAACACTGAAGCTTTCTTT. Translated: CASQGNANTEAFF.

In its sample, this clonotype was seen a few times. V usage is TRBV6-5 and J usage is TRBJ2-7; D tentatively reads TRBD1 or TRBD2 (5 bases each). The CDR3 is made up of 15 amino acids. Germline-derived CDR1 and CDR2 are MNHEY and SVGAGI. The V end lost 6 bases, the J end lost 6 bases, and 21 bases lay between the germline ends. CDR3 region: CASRTVPGKDLEQYF. The CDR3 coding sequence is TGTGCCAGCAGGACAGTACCGGGGAAAGATCTCGAGCAGTACTTC.

In its sample, this clonotype was seen once. The chain is built from TRBV27 and TRBJ2-1; D remains ambiguous. The ends were cut back, 2 bases at V and 1 base at J, with 9 bases in the middle. The CDR3 runs 15 residues. From germline, CDR1 is MNHEY and CDR2 SMNVEV (reference sequence). The CDR3 sequence is CASSLGLTSYNEQFF. The CDR3, as DNA: TGTGCCAGCAGTTTAGGCTTGACATCCTACAATGAGCAGTTCTTC.

J is TRBJ2-7 and V is TRBV6-8; D is undetermined. This CDR3 contains 11 residues. Germline V gene sequence: CDR1 MNHGY, CDR2 SAAAGT. V was pared by 5 bases and J by 7 bases, with 9 bases between. In DNA form, the CDR3 reads TGTGCCAGCAGTCAACGAGATGAGCAGTACTTC. Protein: CASSQRDEQYF.

This clonotype has a handful of counts. The chain combines TRBV6-6 with TRBJ2-3; TRBD2 might be the D (6 bases). With 9 bases removed from V and 5 bases from J, the gap between germline ends came to 15 bases. Germline lookup yields CDR1 MNHNY and CDR2 SVGAGI (reference sequence). The CDR3 has 13 amino acids. The CDR3 is CARPLRGRDTQYF. CDR3 bases: TGTGCCAGGCCCCTTCGGGGGAGAGATACGCAGTATTTT.